This is a list of T cell receptor beta chains from one sample in a study. One entry per CDR3 protein results from TCRdb running MiXCR on the RT-PCR reads. The sample shows more than 550,000 distinct CDR3 sequences, 14% of them seen only once. The sample comprised memory CD4+ T cells from blood. The receptors here all came from a female donor in good health, serving as a healthy control. Both conserved end residues are part of each CDR3. The D gene is left open where the match is weak.

V gene | D gene | CDR3 protein
TRBV6-2/TRBV6-3 | - | CASRNTQGGSKYNEQFF
TRBV29-1 | TRBD1 | CSFTPGQGYEQYF
TRBV6-6 | - | CASSLDSAQETQYF
TRBV2 | TRBD1 | CASSEYRDRAYNEQFF
TRBV19 | TRBD1 | CASGDRGNGYTF
TRBV7-3 | - | CASSLVGRGANEKFF
TRBV4-1 | - | CASSRFLLGTGELFF
TRBV20-1 | TRBD2 | CSGAGSSGSLGFSSYNEQFF
TRBV20-1 | - | CSARVFGSYNEQFF
TRBV20-1 | TRBD2 | CSARVVAGGSYEQYF
TRBV7-6 | - | CASASDNNSPLHF
TRBV5-4 | TRBD2 | CASSLGLYKREATGELFF